Following are 13 T cell receptor beta chains from one sample sequenced in a study of T cell responses to AZD1222 COVID-19 vaccine. The protocol was immunoSEQ multiplex PCR, while the TCRdb copy is restricted to in-frame clones and leaves out a portion. The sample shows 100,000 to 150,000 clones, around 94% of them seen only once. The sample was peripheral blood, taken on day 0 of AZD1222 vaccination. These receptors all stem from an adult in good health.

The rearrangement uses TRBV28 and TRBJ1-5; 7 bases agree with TRBD1. The V segment lost 5 bases and the J segment 14 bases; nucleotides outside the gene matches: 9. CDR1 is MDHEN and CDR2 is SYDVKM in the germline V gene. The CDR3 is 12 amino acids. As DNA, the CDR3 is TGTGCCAGCAGTGCCCAGGGGGTGCGGGAGCATTTT. Translated, it gives CASSAQGVREHF.

The chain has TRBV19 and TRBJ2-1, with a possible D match to TRBD1 (6 bases). Germline CDR1 is LNHDA and CDR2 is SQIVND (reference sequence). CDR3 length: 12 residues. V was clipped by 5 bases and J by 9 bases, with 11 bases between them. The CDR3 DNA follows: TGTGCCAGTAGTTTACAGGGACGTGAGCAGTTCTTC. It codes for CASSLQGREQFF.

The J gene is TRBJ2-2, the V gene TRBV7-9; no definite D call. CDR3 size: 10 residues. The V gene lost 5 bases and the J gene lost 7 bases, with 2 bases spanning the gap. Germline V gene data show CDR1 as SEHNR and CDR2 as FQNEAQ (reference sequence). This CDR3 is CASSDGELFF. CDR3 DNA sequence: TGTGCCAGCAGCGACGGGGAGCTGTTTTTT.

J is TRBJ2-2 and V is TRBV6-5; D remains ambiguous. In germline, CDR1 is MNHEY, CDR2 SVGAGI. There are 13 residues in the CDR3. The V end lost 8 bases, the J end lost 2 bases, and 9 bases lay between the germline ends. The CDR3 protein is CASVIRNTGELFF. The CDR3 region has the DNA TGTGCCAGCGTCATTCGCAACACCGGGGAGCTGTTTTTT.

This chain joins TRBV6-9 and TRBJ2-7; tentatively, D is TRBD2 (6 bases). The V end was cut by 2 bases, the J end by 3 bases, with 11 bases between. The CDR3 spans 14 residues. CDR1 and CDR2 from the germline V gene are MNHGY and SVAAGI. CDR3 nucleotides: TGTGCCAGCAGTTATGAACGGGAGTTCTACGAGCAGTACTTC. Protein: CASSYEREFYEQYF.

This chain's CDR3 is CASSEGSNQPQHF. The CDR3 DNA reads as TGTGCCAGCAGCGAGGGGAGCAATCAGCCCCAGCATTTT. V gene TRBV9 combines with J gene TRBJ1-5; TRBD1 is a possible D gene (5 bases). Trimming left V 3 bases short and J 1 base short, with 5 bases between. This CDR3 contains 13 residues. CDR1 SGDLS and CDR2 YYNGEE come from the germline V gene.

CDR3 nucleotides: TGTGCCAGCAGTCGCGGGACTAGCGGGATCCTGAGGGATGAGCAGTTCTTC. Its translation: CASSRGTSGILRDEQFF. The chain carries TRBV6-2 or TRBV6-3 and TRBJ2-1; 13 positions agree with TRBD2. The germline gives CDR1 MNHEY, CDR2 SVGEGT. There are 17 residues in the CDR3. V shed 5 bases, J shed 8 bases, and the junction held 12 bases outside the gene matches.

CDR3 amino acids: CASSGQNQETQYF. The DNA of the CDR3 is TGTGCCAGCAGTGGGCAGAACCAAGAGACCCAGTACTTC. The chain is built from TRBV3-1 (or the pseudogene TRBV3-2) and TRBJ2-5; no definite D call. The germline V and J ends were trimmed by 6 bases and 0 bases, with 8 bases remaining between them. The CDR3 spans 13 residues. Germline lookup yields CDR1 LGHDT and CDR2 YNNKEL (reference sequence).

J is TRBJ2-7 and V is TRBV7-2, with no clear D. The CDR3 is 14 residues long. V was shortened by 2 bases and J by 0 bases, with 8 bases between the two germline ends. In germline, CDR1 is SGHTA, CDR2 FQGNSA. The DNA of the CDR3 is TGTGCCAGCAGCTTAATGGCGAGCTCCTACGAGCAGTACTTC. It specifies CASSLMASSYEQYF.

The V gene is TRBV28, the J gene TRBJ1-2, with D possibly being TRBD1 (6 bases). The CDR3 is 15 residues long. Germline assignment: CDR1 MDHEN and CDR2 SYDVKM. V was clipped by 4 bases and J by 2 bases, with 14 bases between them. CDR3 in DNA: TGTGCCAGCAGTTCACAGGGCGACGGGAACTATGGCTACACCTTC. Residues: CASSSQGDGNYGYTF.

The CDR3 DNA is TGTGCCAGCAGCTCGCGTCAGGGTTATAGCAATCAGCCCCAGCATTTT. Protein sequence: CASSSRQGYSNQPQHF. The V and J genes are TRBV13 and TRBJ1-5; D might be TRBD1 (5 bases). Germline V CDR1 and CDR2: PRHDT, FYEKMQ (reference sequence). Deletions cut 4 bases from V and 0 bases from J, with 13 bases between. The CDR3 loop spans 16 amino acids.

The rearrangement joins TRBV7-2 to TRBJ1-2, with 7 bases lining up with TRBD1. With V trimmed by 5 bases and J by 7 bases, 19 bases remained unmatched. From germline, CDR1 is SGHTA and CDR2 FQGNSA. The CDR3 loop spans 17 amino acids. CDR3 sequence (DNA): TGTGCCAGCAGCCCTGGGCCAGTATCTACAGGGGAAGGTGGCTACACCTTC. Protein product: CASSPGPVSTGEGGYTF.

The chain is built from TRBV14 and TRBJ1-2; TRBD1 agrees at 7 bases. With 1 base clipped from V and 8 bases from J, the junction kept 10 bases outside the gene matches. Germline CDR1 is SGHDN and CDR2 is FVKESK. This CDR3 spans 15 amino acids. CDR3 residues: CASSQGRGGLGGYTF. In nucleotides, the CDR3 is TGTGCCAGCAGCCAAGGAAGAGGGGGCTTAGGAGGCTACACCTTC.